This TCR beta chain is from a study of CD8 T cells in Susac syndrome (dated by TCRdb to 2018 to 2020). A note on the overall study: Whether CD8+ T cell activation and differentiation in Susac syndrome was antigen driven was tested using repertoire sequencing. CD8+ T cell repertoire clonality was compared between eleven to twelve healthy donors, about 14 Susac syndrome patients and approximately 15 multiple sclerosis patients.

Peripheral blood CD8+ and CD4+ T cells from healthy donors, Susac syndrome patients and multiple sclerosis patients were profiled using high-throughput TCR beta sequencing. Healthy donors were age- and sex-matched controls. Bulk CD8+ and CD4+ T cells were purified by magnetic negative isolation, whereas CD8+ TEMRA cells were enriched by FACS. Blood was drawn into EDTA tubes, processed within 24 hours, and PBMCs were isolated by density gradient centrifugation. PBMCs intended for TCR sequencing were cryopreserved in liquid nitrogen and were subsequently thawed in a 37 degrees C water bath. The sorted or isolated CD4+, CD8+ and CD8+ TEMRA cells had a purity of 90% or higher. V is reduced by 8 bases and J by 5 bases, leaving a spacing of 15 bases between them. The germline V gene gives CDR1 as SNHLY and CDR2 as FYNNEI. Including cysteine and phenylalanine, the CDR3 has 13 amino acids. Of the read, only the CDR3 DNA is kept; its 39 bases are in frame from base 1.

On the study overall, not on this receptor specifically: The number of individuals in the TCR sequencing and HLA analysis was acknowledged as relatively small.

With respect to this clonotype: This clone's antigen is unknown. No base-level quality is on record; no much larger clone is a single base apart.

RNA was extracted using the RNeasy kit, and roughly 0.5 to 1 ug of the RNA was reverse transcribed with random hexamers. The immunoSEQ multiplex PCR assay, covering 54 Vbeta and 13 Jbeta segments, was used to amplify TCR beta CDR3 regions. Bias from PCR amplification was corrected by using a synthetic template baseline for primer optimization and for computational correction. In the source study's methods: Reads were annotated to V, D and J genes according to IMGT and were analyzed with immunoSEQ Analyzer, with only productive sequences retained. Clonality was calculated as one minus the Shannon entropy normalized by log2 of the number of productive unique sequences. For each patient and control, public and private clones were evaluated within the 100 most prevalent clones. A clone was defined as Susac-specific if it was absent from the healthy and MS cohorts, from approximately 980 published viral clones and from other ImmuneACCESS disease sequences. TCRdb reprocessing: public reads trimmed at Q25 with fastp, clones called with MiXCR, in-frame beta chains kept. Duplicate CDR3 protein sequences are folded into a single record with the most common DNA and genes. TCRdb's processing, not the study's, gives the V and J calls here. This sample comprises tens of thousands of distinct CDR3 sequences, about 93% of them detected only once. Together, the top ten hold about 0.28% of the sample.

The source of this sequence is a human donor in good health. This chain joins TRBV2 to TRBJ1-1, with no reliable assignment of the D segment. Sequenced material: CD8+ T cells from PBMCs. Here the CDR3 is given as CASWSGLGTEAFF. The DNA sequence is TGTGCCAGCTGGAGCGGCTTGGGGACTGAAGCTTTCTTT.